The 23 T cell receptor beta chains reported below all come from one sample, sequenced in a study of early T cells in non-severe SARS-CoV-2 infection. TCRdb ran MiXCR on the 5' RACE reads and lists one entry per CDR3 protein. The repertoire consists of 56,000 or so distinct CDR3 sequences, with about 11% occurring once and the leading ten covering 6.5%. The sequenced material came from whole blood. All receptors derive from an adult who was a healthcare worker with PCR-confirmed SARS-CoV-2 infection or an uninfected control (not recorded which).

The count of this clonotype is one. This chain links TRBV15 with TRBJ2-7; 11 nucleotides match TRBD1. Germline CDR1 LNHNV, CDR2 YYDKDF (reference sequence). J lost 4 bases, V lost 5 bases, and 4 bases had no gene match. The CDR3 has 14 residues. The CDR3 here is CATSGTGGKYEQYF. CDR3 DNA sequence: TGTGCCACCAGCGGGACAGGGGGGAAATACGAGCAGTACTTC.

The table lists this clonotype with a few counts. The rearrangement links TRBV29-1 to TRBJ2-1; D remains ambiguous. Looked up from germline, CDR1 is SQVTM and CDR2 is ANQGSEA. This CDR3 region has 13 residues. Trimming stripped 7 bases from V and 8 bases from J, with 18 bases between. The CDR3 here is CSAWHRSRDEQFF. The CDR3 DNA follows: TGCAGCGCCTGGCACAGATCTCGGGATGAGCAGTTCTTC.

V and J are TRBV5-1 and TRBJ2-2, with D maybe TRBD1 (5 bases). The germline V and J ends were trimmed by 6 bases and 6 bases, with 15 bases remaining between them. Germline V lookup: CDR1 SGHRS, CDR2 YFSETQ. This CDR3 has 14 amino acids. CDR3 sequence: CASKPGPTAGELFF. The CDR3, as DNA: TGCGCCAGCAAGCCAGGGCCCACAGCCGGGGAGCTGTTTTTT.

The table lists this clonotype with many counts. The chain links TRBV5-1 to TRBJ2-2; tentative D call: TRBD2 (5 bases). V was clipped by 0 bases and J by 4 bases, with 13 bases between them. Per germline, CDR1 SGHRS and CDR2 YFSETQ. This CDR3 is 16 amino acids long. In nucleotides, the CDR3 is TGCGCCAGCAGCTTGGGACACGGAGGTCCCACCGGGGAGCTGTTTTTT. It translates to CASSLGHGGPTGELFF.

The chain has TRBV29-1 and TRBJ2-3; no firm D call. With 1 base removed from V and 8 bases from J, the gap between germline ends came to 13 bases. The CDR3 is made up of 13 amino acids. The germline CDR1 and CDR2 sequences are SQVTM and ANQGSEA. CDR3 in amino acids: CSVEGPSPGTQYF. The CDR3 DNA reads TGCAGCGTTGAAGGGCCCTCCCCCGGTACGCAGTATTTT.

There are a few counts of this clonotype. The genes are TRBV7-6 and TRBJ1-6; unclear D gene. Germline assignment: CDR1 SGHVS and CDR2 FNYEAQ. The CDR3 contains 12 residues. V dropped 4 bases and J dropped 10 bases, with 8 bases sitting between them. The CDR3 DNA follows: TGTGCCAGCAGCTCCTTATACTCACCCCTCCACTTT. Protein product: CASSSLYSPLHF.

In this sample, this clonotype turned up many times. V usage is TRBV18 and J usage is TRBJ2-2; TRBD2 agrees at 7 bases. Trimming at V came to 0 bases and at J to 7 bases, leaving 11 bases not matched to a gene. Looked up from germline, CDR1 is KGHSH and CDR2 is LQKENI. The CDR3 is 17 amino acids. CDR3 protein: CASSPPKEWREIGELFF. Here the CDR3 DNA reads TGTGCCAGCTCACCACCTAAGGAGTGGCGGGAGATCGGGGAGCTGTTTTTT. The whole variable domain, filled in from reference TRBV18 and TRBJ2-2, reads NAGVMQNPRHLVRRRGQEARLRCSPMKGHSHVYWYRQLPEEGLKFMVYLQKENIIDESGMPKERFSAEFPKEGPSILRIQQVVRGDSAAYFCASSPPKEWREIGELFFGEGSRLTVL.

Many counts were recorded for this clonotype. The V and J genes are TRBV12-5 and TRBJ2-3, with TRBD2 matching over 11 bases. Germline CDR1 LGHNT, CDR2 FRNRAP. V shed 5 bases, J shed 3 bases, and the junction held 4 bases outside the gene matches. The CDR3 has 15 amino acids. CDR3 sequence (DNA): TGTGCTAGTGGTCAACCTAGCGGGAGGACAGATACGCAGTATTTT. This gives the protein CASGQPSGRTDTQYF.

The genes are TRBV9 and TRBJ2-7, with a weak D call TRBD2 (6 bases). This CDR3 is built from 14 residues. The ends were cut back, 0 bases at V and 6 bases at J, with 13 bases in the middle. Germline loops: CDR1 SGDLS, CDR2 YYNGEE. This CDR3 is CASSVAAGYGEQYF. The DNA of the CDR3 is TGTGCCAGCAGCGTAGCGGCGGGATACGGCGAGCAGTACTTC.

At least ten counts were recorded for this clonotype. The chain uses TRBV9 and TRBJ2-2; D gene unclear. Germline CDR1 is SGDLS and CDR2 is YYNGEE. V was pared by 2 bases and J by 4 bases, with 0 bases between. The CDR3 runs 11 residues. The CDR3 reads CASSVTGELFF. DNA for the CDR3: TGTGCCAGCAGCGTCACCGGGGAGCTGTTTTTT.

The CDR3 sequence: CASSLDGYRGYEQYF. The CDR3 DNA sequence: TGTGCCAGCAGCTTGGACGGGTATAGGGGCTACGAGCAGTACTTC. The chain combines TRBV7-9 with TRBJ2-7, with D perhaps matching TRBD1 (5 bases). V lost 3 bases and J 3 bases, leaving 15 bases between the germline ends. Germline V gene data show CDR1 as SEHNR and CDR2 as FQNEAQ (reference sequence). The CDR3 runs 15 residues.

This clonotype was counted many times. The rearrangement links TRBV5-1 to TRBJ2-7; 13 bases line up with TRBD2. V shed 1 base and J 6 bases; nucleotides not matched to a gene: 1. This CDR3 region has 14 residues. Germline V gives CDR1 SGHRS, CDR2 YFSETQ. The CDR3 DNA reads TGCGCCAGCAGCTTGACTAGCGGGAGGGCCGAGCAGTACTTC. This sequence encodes CASSLTSGRAEQYF.

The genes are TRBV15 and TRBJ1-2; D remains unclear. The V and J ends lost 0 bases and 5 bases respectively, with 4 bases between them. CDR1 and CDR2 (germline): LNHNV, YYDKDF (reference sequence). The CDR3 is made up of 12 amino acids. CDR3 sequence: CATSRDKYGYTF. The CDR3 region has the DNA TGTGCCACCAGCAGAGACAAATATGGCTACACCTTC.

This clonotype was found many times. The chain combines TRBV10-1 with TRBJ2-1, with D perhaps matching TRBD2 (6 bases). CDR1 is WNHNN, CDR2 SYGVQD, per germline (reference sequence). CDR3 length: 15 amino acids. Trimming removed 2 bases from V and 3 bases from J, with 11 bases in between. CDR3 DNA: TGCGCCAGCAGTGAGGCAGGGCGGGGCTACAATGAGCAGTTCTTC. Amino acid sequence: CASSEAGRGYNEQFF.

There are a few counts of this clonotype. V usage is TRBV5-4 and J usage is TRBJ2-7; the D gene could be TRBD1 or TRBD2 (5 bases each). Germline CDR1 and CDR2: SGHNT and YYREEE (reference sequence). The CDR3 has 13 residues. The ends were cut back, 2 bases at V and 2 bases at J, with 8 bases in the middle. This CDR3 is CASSFGGTYEQYF. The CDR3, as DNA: TGTGCCAGCAGCTTTGGGGGAACCTACGAGCAGTACTTC.

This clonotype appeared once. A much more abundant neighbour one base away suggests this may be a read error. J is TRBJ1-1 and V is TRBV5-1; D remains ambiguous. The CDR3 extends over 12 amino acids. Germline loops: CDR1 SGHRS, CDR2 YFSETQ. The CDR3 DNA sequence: TGCGCCAGCAGCTTGGGGCACACTGGAGCTTTCTTT. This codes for CASSLGHTGAFF.

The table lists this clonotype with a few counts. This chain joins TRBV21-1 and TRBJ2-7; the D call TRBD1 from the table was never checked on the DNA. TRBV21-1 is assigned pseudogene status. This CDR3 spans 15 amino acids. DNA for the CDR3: TGTGCCAGCAGCGGAGGGGACAGGGTGATAGACGAGCAGTACTTC. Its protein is CASSGGDRVIDEQYF.

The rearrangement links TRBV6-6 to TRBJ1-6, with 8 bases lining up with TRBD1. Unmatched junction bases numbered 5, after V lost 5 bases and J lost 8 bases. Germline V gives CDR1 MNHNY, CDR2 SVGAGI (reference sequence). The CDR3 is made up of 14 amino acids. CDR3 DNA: TGTGCCAGCAGTCCCGGGACAGGCTATTCACCCCTCCACTTT. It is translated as CASSPGTGYSPLHF.

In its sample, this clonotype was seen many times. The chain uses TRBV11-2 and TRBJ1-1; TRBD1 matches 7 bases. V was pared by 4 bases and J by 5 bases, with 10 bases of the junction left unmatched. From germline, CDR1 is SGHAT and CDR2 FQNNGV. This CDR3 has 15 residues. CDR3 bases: TGTGCCAGCAGCTCCGGAATTACAGGGGAAACTGAAGCTTTCTTT. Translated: CASSSGITGETEAFF.

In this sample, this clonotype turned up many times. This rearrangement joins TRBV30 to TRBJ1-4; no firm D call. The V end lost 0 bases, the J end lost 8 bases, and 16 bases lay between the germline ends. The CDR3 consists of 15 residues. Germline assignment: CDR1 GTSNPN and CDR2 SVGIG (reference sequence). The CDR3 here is CAWSVGRRPEEKLFF. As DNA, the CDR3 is TGTGCCTGGAGTGTTGGACGGCGGCCCGAAGAAAAACTGTTTTTT.

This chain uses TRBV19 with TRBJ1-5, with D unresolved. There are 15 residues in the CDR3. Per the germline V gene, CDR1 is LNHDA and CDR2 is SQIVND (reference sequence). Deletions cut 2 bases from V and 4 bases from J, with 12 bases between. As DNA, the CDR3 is TGTGCCAGTAGTATATCCGGTGGGAGTAATCAGCCCCAGCATTTT. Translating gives CASSISGGSNQPQHF.

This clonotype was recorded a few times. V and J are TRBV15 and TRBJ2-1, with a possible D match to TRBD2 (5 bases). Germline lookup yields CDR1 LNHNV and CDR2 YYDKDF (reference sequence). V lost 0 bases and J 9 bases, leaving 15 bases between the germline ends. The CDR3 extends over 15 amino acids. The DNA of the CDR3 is TGTGCCACCAGCAGAGATCTTACCGGTGCGGGTGAGCAGTTCTTC. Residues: CATSRDLTGAGEQFF.

Here the CDR3 reads CSVLQGATYEQYF. DNA of the CDR3: TGCAGCGTTCTACAGGGGGCCACCTACGAGCAGTACTTC. This chain uses TRBV29-1 with TRBJ2-7, with 9 bases lining up with TRBD1. This CDR3 contains 13 residues. V gave up 5 bases and J gave up 2 bases; unmatched junction bases: 4. The V gene's germline CDR1 is SQVTM and CDR2 ANQGSEA.